A single sample gave rise to the 2 T cell receptor beta chains below, sequenced in a study of blood T cells in healthy people across ages (dated by TCRdb to about 2015). Libraries were made using 5' RACE. The reads were generated on an Illumina HiSeq 2500. A second PCR of roughly 7 to 11 cycles was performed with a sample-barcoded 5' primer and a J-beta primer mix. TCRdb reprocessing: public reads trimmed at Q25 with fastp, clones called with MiXCR, in-frame beta chains kept. Rows are combined by CDR3 protein, so each entry shows the most common genes and DNA. This sample is represented by 630,000 or so distinct CDR3 sequences; 32% of them were singletons. The top ten constitute about 16% of the sample. What was sequenced was blood. Every receptor here comes from a woman older than 75 in good health. Donor details come from another sample of the same person, matched by shared clones.

This clonotype appeared many times. The rearrangement uses TRBV6-6 and TRBJ2-1; D may match TRBD1 or TRBD2 (5 bases each). Per the germline V gene, CDR1 is MNHNY and CDR2 is SVGAGI (reference sequence). Trimming left V 7 bases short and J 5 bases short, with 15 bases between. CDR3 length equals 14 residues. CDR3 sequence (DNA): TGTGCCAGCAAACCGCCTAGGGACCACAATGAGCAGTTCTTC. The encoded protein is CASKPPRDHNEQFF.

In this sample, this clonotype turned up a few times. The chain recombines TRBV7-9 with TRBJ1-1; 7 bases align to TRBD1. Losses at the gene ends were 5 bases for V and 0 bases for J; bases not matched to a gene: 6. CDR1 SEHNR and CDR2 FQNEAQ come from the germline V gene (reference sequence). The CDR3 is 15 residues long. DNA of the CDR3: TGTGCCAGCAGCGCAGGACAGGCGATGAACACTGAAGCTTTCTTT. Translating it yields CASSAGQAMNTEAFF.